The rows below give T cell receptor beta chains drawn from one sample of a study of OX40 agonist ivuxolimab in advanced cancers. Assay used: immunoSEQ multiplex PCR; TCRdb lists only in-frame clones, some missing. The profile covers approximately 51,000 clones, with 70% to 80% appearing a single time and around 2% taken by the ten largest. The sequencing used CD4+ or CD8+ T cells sorted from blood, collected in a trial of the OX40 agonist ivuxolimab. These receptors came from an adult with an advanced solid tumor such as melanoma, head and neck, liver or kidney cancer. The conserved cysteine and the conserved F or W are not part of the CDR3 here. The D gene is left open where the match is weak. Clone size is stated in some rows and not others, as once, few, many or a class when expanded.

d_call | clone_size | v_call | cdr3_aa
. | . | TRBV29-1 | SVAGTIYGYT
. | . | TRBV4-2 | ASSQTVFINTGELF
TRBD1 | . | TRBV11-2 | ASSLYRGSLQEQY
TRBD2 | . | TRBV10-3 | AISEPTSGRAGSYNEQF
. | . | TRBV2 | ASSLQDYEQY
. | . | TRBV18 | ASSSNPGDTEAF
. | . | TRBV6-5 | ASSYGGATNEKLF
. | few | TRBV28 | ASRTPAGGRYYGYT
. | once | TRBV15 | ATSRDQMGHRLGGEQY
. | . | TRBV30 | ASPSGASNYGYT
TRBD1 | . | TRBV5-1 | ASRQGASGANVLT
. | . | TRBV2 | ASSSGGGTDTQY
. | . | TRBV5-4 | ASSFSGTTDTQY
TRBD1 | . | TRBV2 | ASSDRDRGGNTIY
. | . | TRBV28 | ASSYLQGVNEKLF
. | . | TRBV6-1 | ASSASEDYGYT
. | few | TRBV21-1 | ASIHSFNEKLF
. | . | TRBV7-8 | ASSLGRRVGTEAF
. | few | TRBV9 | ASSPRRTGISTDTQY
. | . | TRBV2 | ASSPQLGGTYEQY
TRBD2 | few | TRBV19 | ASRNLAGGWTGELF
. | . | TRBV12-5 | ASGLDTGNEQF
. | . | TRBV30 | AWKQGAGNTIY
TRBD2 | . | TRBV28 | ASSFSSGRPQNTGELF
TRBD2 | . | TRBV5-5 | ASSLESLASGRNEQF
TRBD1 | . | TRBV28 | ASRSQGVIGEAF
TRBD1 | . | TRBV29-1 | SVTTDRGPDTQY
TRBD1 | . | TRBV29-1 | SAGGWQETQY
. | . | TRBV19 | ASNRASNQPQH
. | . | TRBV7-9 | ASSSDGSSYNEQF
. | few | TRBV7-9 | ASSSRRVGNQPQH
TRBD1 | . | TRBV27 | ASRGQGGGKNIQY
. | . | TRBV2 | ASRSVGADNEQF
. | . | TRBV11-2 | ASGTQRAQGKNIQY
TRBD1 | . | TRBV30 | AWSNTGGQGYT
. | . | TRBV5-8 | ASSLVANGEKLF
TRBD1 | . | TRBV19 | ASSAHRTGDSGYGYT
. | . | TRBV27 | ASSLSKGGSTDTQY
. | . | TRBV4-1 | ASSQASGDGNQPQH
. | . | TRBV6-1 | ASSVDGHLYQETQY
. | . | TRBV27 | ASSQTGPSLSDTQY
. | . | TRBV4-1 | ASSQDLGGSATRLNSPLH
TRBD1 | . | TRBV28 | ASSLAGGVASYT
. | . | TRBV11-2 | ASSTLRGRSTDTQY
. | . | TRBV21-1 | ASARRNTEAF
TRBD2 | . | TRBV7-8 | ASSFQMRGTGELF
. | . | TRBV4-1 | ASSQESPGAYGYT
TRBD1 | . | TRBV7-3 | ASSLKGDRNTEAF
TRBD1 | . | TRBV9 | ASSVGGTGSYNEQF
. | . | TRBV18 | ASSPLRVSGNTIY
. | . | TRBV25-1 | ASSELRQGNYGYT
TRBD1 | few | TRBV9 | ASSVSGTGSNQPQH
. | . | TRBV6-6 | ASSYSTGVQY
. | . | TRBV11-2 | ASSLGSRGSGNTIY
. | . | TRBV7-3 | ASSLGGLGYGYT